These T cell receptor beta chains were read from a single sample in a study of cytomegalovirus exposure and HLA in healthy donors. Method: immunoSEQ multiplex PCR; TCRdb's copy keeps in-frame clones and lacks some. Of 140,000 to 150,000 clones detected, around a tenth appear once; the ten largest clones hold roughly 2%. The sequencing input was PBMCs. The source is a man aged 45-65 years in good health and CMV-seronegative. Each CDR3 is given with its conserved first and last residue. Fields, in order: clone size, V gene, D gene, J gene, CDR3 protein, CDR3 DNA. D genes are given only for firm matches. The size of a clone is reported for some rows only, either as once, few or many, or as a class for expanded clones.

clone size: -; V gene: TRBV2; D gene: TRBD2; J gene: TRBJ2-5; CDR3 protein: CASSDGLAGEETQYF; CDR3 DNA: TGTGCCAGCAGTGATGGACTAGCGGGGGAAGAGACCCAGTACTTC
clone size: few; V gene: TRBV6-1; D gene: TRBD1; J gene: TRBJ2-3; CDR3 protein: CASSQNRGLLDTQYF; CDR3 DNA: TGTGCCAGCAGTCAAAACAGGGGGCTTTTGGATACGCAGTATTTT
clone size: -; V gene: TRBV19; D gene: -; J gene: TRBJ1-1; CDR3 protein: CASSIPGREEAFF; CDR3 DNA: TGTGCCAGTAGTATCCCAGGGCGGGAGGAAGCTTTCTTT
clone size: -; V gene: TRBV5-1; D gene: TRBD1; J gene: TRBJ2-5; CDR3 protein: CASSGGTGRVAETQYF; CDR3 DNA: TGCGCCAGCAGCGGGGGGACAGGGCGGGTAGCGGAGACCCAGTACTTC
clone size: few; V gene: TRBV5-1; D gene: -; J gene: TRBJ1-1; CDR3 protein: CASSLGQRDTEAFF; CDR3 DNA: TGCGCCAGCAGCTTGGGACAGAGAGATACTGAAGCTTTCTTT
clone size: -; V gene: TRBV6-5; D gene: TRBD1; J gene: TRBJ1-1; CDR3 protein: CASSYSNRGNTEAFF; CDR3 DNA: TGTGCCAGCAGTTACTCGAACAGGGGGAACACTGAAGCTTTCTTT
clone size: few; V gene: TRBV7-6; D gene: TRBD1; J gene: TRBJ1-1; CDR3 protein: CASSLGGTETEAFF; CDR3 DNA: TGTGCCAGCAGCTTAGGGGGGACAGAGACTGAAGCTTTCTTT
clone size: -; V gene: TRBV27; D gene: -; J gene: TRBJ1-6; CDR3 protein: CASSLSLFRNSPLHF; CDR3 DNA: TGTGCCAGCAGTTTATCCTTATTCCGGAATTCACCCCTCCACTTT
clone size: few; V gene: TRBV2; D gene: TRBD2; J gene: TRBJ2-5; CDR3 protein: CASSQNLPGTSGSIGETQYF; CDR3 DNA: TGTGCCAGCAGCCAAAACCTCCCCGGGACTAGCGGGAGTATCGGGGAGACCCAGTACTTC
clone size: -; V gene: TRBV11-3; D gene: -; J gene: TRBJ2-3; CDR3 protein: CASSSASTNTDTQYF; CDR3 DNA: TGTGCCAGCAGCTCCGCCAGTACTAACACAGATACGCAGTATTTT
clone size: -; V gene: TRBV19; D gene: -; J gene: TRBJ1-6; CDR3 protein: CASSGRTVDSPLHF; CDR3 DNA: TGTGCCAGTAGTGGCCGGACAGTTGACTCACCCCTCCACTTT
clone size: few; V gene: TRBV28; D gene: TRBD2; J gene: TRBJ2-1; CDR3 protein: CASSRTSERLGEQFF; CDR3 DNA: TGTGCCAGCAGCCGAACTAGCGAAAGGTTGGGTGAGCAGTTCTTC
clone size: -; V gene: TRBV6-6; D gene: TRBD1; J gene: TRBJ2-5; CDR3 protein: CASRLQTGGKETQYF; CDR3 DNA: TGTGCCAGCAGATTACAAACAGGGGGGAAAGAGACCCAGTACTTC
clone size: few; V gene: TRBV5-1; D gene: TRBD2; J gene: TRBJ2-3; CDR3 protein: CASSFRLAGPTDTQYF; CDR3 DNA: TGCGCCAGCAGCTTCAGGTTAGCGGGACCAACAGATACGCAGTATTTT
clone size: few; V gene: TRBV25-1; D gene: -; J gene: TRBJ1-3; CDR3 protein: CASSELAGPGAGNTIYF; CDR3 DNA: TGTGCCAGCAGTGAATTGGCAGGGCCTGGGGCTGGAAACACCATATATTTT
clone size: few; V gene: TRBV9; D gene: -; J gene: TRBJ2-7; CDR3 protein: CASSTRMGTSSSYEQYF; CDR3 DNA: TGTGCCAGCAGCACCCGTATGGGGACATCGAGCTCCTACGAGCAGTACTTC
clone size: -; V gene: TRBV5-6; D gene: -; J gene: TRBJ1-1; CDR3 protein: CASSSAGTAFF; CDR3 DNA: TGTGCCAGCAGCTCAGCGGGTACAGCTTTCTTT
clone size: -; V gene: TRBV7-9; D gene: TRBD2; J gene: TRBJ2-2; CDR3 protein: CASSLGTSPIGELFF; CDR3 DNA: TGTGCCAGCAGCTTAGGGACTAGTCCTATCGGGGAGCTGTTTTTT
clone size: few; V gene: TRBV6-5; D gene: -; J gene: TRBJ1-5; CDR3 protein: CASSSWRNQPQHF; CDR3 DNA: TGTGCCAGCAGTTCTTGGAGAAATCAGCCCCAGCATTTT
clone size: few; V gene: TRBV9; D gene: TRBD1; J gene: TRBJ2-7; CDR3 protein: CASSPTGTGSDHEQYF; CDR3 DNA: TGTGCCAGCAGCCCTACCGGGACAGGGTCTGACCACGAGCAGTACTTC
clone size: -; V gene: TRBV30; D gene: -; J gene: TRBJ2-5; CDR3 protein: CAWSRTGWVETQYF; CDR3 DNA: TGTGCCTGGAGTAGAACAGGGTGGGTGGAGACCCAGTACTTC
clone size: -; V gene: TRBV19; D gene: -; J gene: TRBJ1-4; CDR3 protein: CASRGPNNHPGEKLIF; CDR3 DNA: TGTGCCAGTAGGGGGCCAAATAATCACCCTGGAGAAAAGCTAATTTTT
clone size: few; V gene: TRBV14; D gene: -; J gene: TRBJ2-7; CDR3 protein: CASSLQLYEQYF; CDR3 DNA: TGTGCCAGCAGCCTACAGCTCTACGAGCAGTACTTC
clone size: few; V gene: TRBV7-6; D gene: TRBD1; J gene: TRBJ2-7; CDR3 protein: CASSFPGTGENEQYF; CDR3 DNA: TGTGCCAGCAGCTTCCCTGGGACAGGGGAGAACGAGCAGTACTTC
clone size: few; V gene: TRBV9; D gene: -; J gene: TRBJ2-1; CDR3 protein: CASSVGTRGEQFF; CDR3 DNA: TGTGCCAGCAGCGTAGGGACCCGCGGGGAGCAGTTCTTC
clone size: -; V gene: TRBV30; D gene: TRBD2; J gene: TRBJ2-2; CDR3 protein: CAWSGGGTGELFF; CDR3 DNA: TGTGCCTGGAGTGGGGGGGGGACCGGGGAGCTGTTTTTT
clone size: once; V gene: TRBV7-7; D gene: -; J gene: TRBJ2-5; CDR3 protein: CASSLGGEETQYF; CDR3 DNA: TGTGCTAGCAGCTTAGGGGGGGAGGAGACCCAGTACTTC
clone size: few; V gene: TRBV5-1; D gene: -; J gene: TRBJ2-1; CDR3 protein: CASSYGSTALDEQFF; CDR3 DNA: TGCGCCAGCAGCTACGGATCGACTGCCTTGGATGAGCAGTTCTTC
clone size: few; V gene: TRBV7-9; D gene: -; J gene: TRBJ1-2; CDR3 protein: CASSLTSTEVFYGYTF; CDR3 DNA: TGTGCCAGCAGCTTAACCTCGACGGAGGTTTTTTATGGCTACACCTTC
clone size: few; V gene: TRBV5-4; D gene: TRBD1; J gene: TRBJ1-1; CDR3 protein: CASSDGTGGGENTEAFF; CDR3 DNA: TGTGCCAGCAGCGATGGGACAGGGGGCGGGGAGAACACTGAAGCTTTCTTT
clone size: -; V gene: TRBV6-4; D gene: TRBD2; J gene: TRBJ2-5; CDR3 protein: CATRGVSGRGGETQYF; CDR3 DNA: TGTGCCACCCGTGGTGTTAGCGGGAGGGGGGGAGAGACCCAGTACTTC
clone size: few; V gene: TRBV6-1; D gene: -; J gene: TRBJ1-2; CDR3 protein: CASSRELYGYTF; CDR3 DNA: TGTGCCAGCAGCCGGGAGCTCTATGGCTACACCTTC
clone size: -; V gene: TRBV14; D gene: -; J gene: TRBJ2-7; CDR3 protein: CASSRQDYREVHEQYF; CDR3 DNA: TGTGCCAGCAGCCGGCAGGACTACCGTGAGGTCCACGAGCAGTACTTC
clone size: few; V gene: TRBV5-1; D gene: -; J gene: TRBJ1-6; CDR3 protein: CASSLGGTENSPLHF; CDR3 DNA: TGCGCCAGCAGCTTGGGGGGCACCGAAAATTCACCCCTCCACTTT
clone size: -; V gene: TRBV27; D gene: TRBD1; J gene: TRBJ1-2; CDR3 protein: CASSSIYTSGTGNGYTF; CDR3 DNA: TGTGCCAGCAGTTCGATATATACCTCCGGGACAGGGAATGGCTACACCTTC
clone size: few; V gene: TRBV27; D gene: -; J gene: TRBJ2-2; CDR3 protein: CASSSGGVRLVSGELFF; CDR3 DNA: TGTGCCAGCAGTTCTGGCGGCGTCCGTTTAGTATCCGGGGAGCTGTTTTTT
clone size: few; V gene: TRBV9; D gene: TRBD2; J gene: TRBJ2-2; CDR3 protein: CASSRTSGGAPGELFF; CDR3 DNA: TGTGCCAGCAGCCGGACTAGCGGGGGGGCTCCCGGGGAGCTGTTTTTT
clone size: few; V gene: TRBV19; D gene: -; J gene: TRBJ1-6; CDR3 protein: CASAVGGDSPLHF; CDR3 DNA: TGTGCCAGTGCCGTGGGGGGGGATTCACCCCTCCACTTT
clone size: -; V gene: TRBV6-6; D gene: -; J gene: TRBJ1-1; CDR3 protein: CASSKQGDTEAFF; CDR3 DNA: TGTGCCAGCAGTAAACAGGGTGACACTGAAGCTTTCTTT
clone size: -; V gene: TRBV5-6; D gene: -; J gene: TRBJ1-6; CDR3 protein: CASSLAGGLGNSPLHF; CDR3 DNA: TGTGCCAGCAGCTTGGCCGGAGGGCTAGGGAATTCACCCCTCCACTTT
clone size: -; V gene: TRBV11-1; D gene: -; J gene: TRBJ2-2; CDR3 protein: CASSLYSGELFF; CDR3 DNA: TGTGCCAGCAGCTTATATAGCGGGGAGCTGTTTTTT
clone size: -; V gene: TRBV29-1; D gene: -; J gene: TRBJ2-7; CDR3 protein: CSARQDAYEQYF; CDR3 DNA: TGCAGCGCCAGGCAGGATGCCTACGAGCAGTACTTC
clone size: few; V gene: TRBV27; D gene: -; J gene: TRBJ1-2; CDR3 protein: CASGAVPNYGYTF; CDR3 DNA: TGTGCCAGCGGCGCGGTTCCGAACTATGGCTACACCTTC
clone size: once; V gene: TRBV9; D gene: TRBD2; J gene: TRBJ2-1; CDR3 protein: CASSGSTSGEQFF; CDR3 DNA: TGTGCCAGCAGCGGATCGACTAGCGGTGAGCAGTTCTTC
clone size: few; V gene: TRBV5-1; D gene: -; J gene: TRBJ2-5; CDR3 protein: CASSLAGRRQETQYF; CDR3 DNA: TGCGCCAGCAGCTTGGCCGGCCGGAGACAAGAGACCCAGTACTTC
clone size: few; V gene: TRBV7-3; D gene: TRBD1; J gene: TRBJ1-1; CDR3 protein: CASSPGTGAEAFF; CDR3 DNA: TGTGCCAGCAGCCCCGGGACAGGTGCTGAAGCTTTCTTT
clone size: few; V gene: TRBV5-1; D gene: -; J gene: TRBJ2-1; CDR3 protein: CASSRNSADKVNEQFF; CDR3 DNA: TGCGCCAGCAGCCGAAATAGCGCGGATAAGGTCAATGAGCAGTTCTTC
clone size: -; V gene: TRBV6-5; D gene: TRBD1; J gene: TRBJ1-5; CDR3 protein: CASSRQGNQPQHF; CDR3 DNA: TGTGCCAGCAGTCGACAGGGGAATCAGCCCCAGCATTTT
clone size: -; V gene: TRBV6-4; D gene: TRBD2; J gene: TRBJ2-1; CDR3 protein: CASSMQPGGFDEQFF; CDR3 DNA: TGTGCCAGCAGTATGCAGCCGGGGGGGTTTGACGAGCAGTTCTTC
clone size: once; V gene: TRBV5-4; D gene: TRBD2; J gene: TRBJ2-2; CDR3 protein: CASSLGGGRSNTGELFF; CDR3 DNA: TGTGCCAGCAGCTTGGGGGGAGGGCGTTCGAACACCGGGGAGCTGTTTTTT
clone size: few; V gene: TRBV5-1; D gene: -; J gene: TRBJ1-1; CDR3 protein: CASSLATGNTEAFF; CDR3 DNA: TGCGCCAGCAGCTTGGCGACAGGGAACACTGAAGCTTTCTTT
clone size: few; V gene: TRBV5-8; D gene: TRBD2; J gene: TRBJ2-3; CDR3 protein: CATRRSGSTDTQYF; CDR3 DNA: TGTGCCACCCGGCGTAGCGGGAGCACAGATACGCAGTATTTT
clone size: few; V gene: TRBV5-1; D gene: TRBD2; J gene: TRBJ2-1; CDR3 protein: CASSLVRTSDSSYNEQFF; CDR3 DNA: TGCGCCAGCAGCTTGGTTAGGACTAGCGACAGCTCCTACAATGAGCAGTTCTTC
clone size: few; V gene: TRBV2; D gene: -; J gene: TRBJ2-1; CDR3 protein: CASQGGQLDNEQFF; CDR3 DNA: TGTGCCAGCCAGGGCGGCCAACTGGACAATGAGCAGTTCTTC
clone size: few; V gene: TRBV5-1; D gene: -; J gene: TRBJ2-3; CDR3 protein: CASSLKGGSPDTQYF; CDR3 DNA: TGCGCCAGCAGCTTAAAGGGAGGCTCCCCAGATACGCAGTATTTT
clone size: few; V gene: TRBV27; D gene: TRBD1; J gene: TRBJ1-1; CDR3 protein: CASSPNGQVRMNTEAFF; CDR3 DNA: TGTGCCAGCAGTCCAAACGGACAGGTCCGTATGAACACTGAAGCTTTCTTT
clone size: -; V gene: TRBV18; D gene: TRBD1; J gene: TRBJ1-2; CDR3 protein: CASSPDRYSYGYTF; CDR3 DNA: TGTGCCAGCTCACCGGACAGGTATAGCTATGGCTACACCTTC
clone size: few; V gene: TRBV18; D gene: TRBD1; J gene: TRBJ2-2; CDR3 protein: CASSGQGSFAGELFF; CDR3 DNA: TGTGCCAGCTCAGGACAGGGAAGTTTCGCCGGGGAGCTGTTTTTT
clone size: few; V gene: TRBV7-8; D gene: -; J gene: TRBJ1-1; CDR3 protein: CASSLAFEGATEAFF; CDR3 DNA: TGTGCCAGCAGCTTAGCCTTCGAAGGGGCCACTGAAGCTTTCTTT